A selection of T cell receptor beta chains follows, all from one sample in a study of blood T cell repertoires in COVID-19. The table came from immunoSEQ multiplex PCR; TCRdb's copy has only in-frame clones and leaves some out. The table lists around 75,000 clones, 88% of them singletons, with roughly 1.5% in the top ten. The sequencing input was peripheral blood. Receptors originate from a human donor in a cohort sampled during active COVID-19. CDR3s include the opening cysteine and the closing phenylalanine or tryptophan. The order of the fields is V gene, J gene, D gene, clone size, CDR3 protein, CDR3 DNA. D genes are given only for firm matches. Not all rows give a size; the values are once, few, many and, for expanded clones, a class.

TRBV9,TRBJ2-1,TRBD2,-,CASSVVLAGDTYNEQFF,TGTGCCAGCAGCGTAGTACTAGCGGGAGACACCTACAATGAGCAGTTCTTC
TRBV5-6,TRBJ2-7,-,-,CASSLRPTGEIREQYF,TGTGCCAGCAGCTTACGACCCACGGGGGAGATAAGGGAGCAGTACTTC
TRBV12-3/TRBV12-4,TRBJ1-1,TRBD1,-,CASSVTGGTEAFF,TGTGCCAGCAGTGTAACAGGGGGCACTGAAGCTTTCTTT
TRBV2,TRBJ1-4,-,-,CASSVESAEWEKLFF,TGTGCCAGCAGTGTTGAAAGCGCTGAGTGGGAAAAACTGTTTTTT
TRBV28,TRBJ2-2,-,few,CASGRAGSGELFF,TGTGCCAGCGGTCGGGCGGGATCCGGGGAGCTGTTTTTT
TRBV7-9,TRBJ1-2,TRBD1,-,CASSRQGYYGYTF,TGTGCCAGCAGCCGACAGGGGTACTATGGCTACACCTTC
TRBV5-6,TRBJ1-5,-,-,CASSFIGNQPQHF,TGTGCCAGCAGCTTTATCGGCAATCAGCCCCAGCATTTT
TRBV24-1,TRBJ2-1,-,-,CATSGLAASSYNEQFF,TGTGCCACCAGTGGCCTCGCGGCCAGCTCCTACAATGAGCAGTTCTTC
TRBV5-5,TRBJ1-2,TRBD1,few,CASSIQGDYGYTF,TGTGCCAGCAGCATACAGGGGGACTATGGCTACACCTTC
TRBV5-1,TRBJ2-1,TRBD1,-,CASSRDSYSNNEQFF,TGCGCCAGCAGTCGGGACAGTTATTCAAACAATGAGCAGTTCTTC
TRBV4-1,TRBJ2-1,-,-,CASSQGVLGYYNEQFF,TGCGCCAGCAGCCAAGGGGTTCTGGGCTATTACAATGAGCAGTTCTTC
TRBV5-1,TRBJ2-3,-,once,CASSLAAARTDTQYF,TGCGCCAGCAGCTTGGCGGCGGCACGCACAGATACGCAGTATTTT
TRBV11-2,TRBJ2-7,TRBD2,-,CASSLRSSGSHSYEQYF,TGTGCCAGCAGCTTAAGGTCTAGCGGGAGCCACTCCTACGAGCAGTACTTC
TRBV29-1,TRBJ1-1,-,-,CSVMGLGNTEAFF,TGCAGCGTTATGGGCTTAGGGAACACTGAAGCTTTCTTT
TRBV6-5,TRBJ2-7,-,-,CASSYRAGPYEQYF,TGTGCCAGCAGTTACAGGGCGGGGCCCTACGAGCAGTACTTC
TRBV13,TRBJ2-7,TRBD2,-,CASSQTSGTLTYEQYF,TGTGCCAGCAGCCAGACTAGCGGGACGTTAACGTACGAGCAGTACTTC
TRBV15,TRBJ1-1,-,-,CATSRDRGIAEAFF,TGTGCCACCAGCAGAGATCGGGGGATCGCTGAAGCTTTCTTT
TRBV19,TRBJ2-1,TRBD2,-,CASDPAGGGEQFF,TGTGCCTCAGATCCAGCGGGAGGGGGTGAGCAGTTCTTC
TRBV6-5,TRBJ1-3,-,-,CASSPRGWTGNTIYF,TGTGCCAGCAGTCCCAGGGGATGGACTGGAAACACCATATATTTT
TRBV18,TRBJ2-5,-,-,CASSPPSREETQYF,TGTGCCAGCTCACCACCGTCCAGGGAAGAGACCCAGTACTTC
TRBV2,TRBJ2-2,TRBD2,-,CASSGLAGGFGELFF,TGTGCCAGCAGCGGACTAGCGGGAGGGTTCGGGGAGCTGTTTTTT
TRBV6-4,TRBJ1-1,TRBD1,-,CASSDQPGQAQGTEAFF,TGTGCCAGCAGTGACCAACCGGGACAGGCCCAGGGCACTGAAGCTTTCTTT
TRBV12-3/TRBV12-4,TRBJ1-1,-,few,CASSRGAEAFF,TGTGCCAGCAGCCGGGGGGCCGAAGCTTTCTTT
TRBV5-1,TRBJ2-5,TRBD2,-,CASSFWDYQKTQYF,TGCGCCAGCAGCTTCTGGGACTACCAAAAGACCCAGTACTTC
TRBV30,TRBJ2-3,-,-,CAWSLLEADTQYF,TGTGCCTGGAGTCTACTAGAGGCAGATACGCAGTATTTT
TRBV14,TRBJ2-1,TRBD1,-,CASSWDSYNEQFF,TGTGCCAGCAGCTGGGACAGCTACAATGAGCAGTTCTTC
TRBV27,TRBJ1-2,-,-,CASSSDKGGYGYTF,TGTGCCAGCAGTTCCGACAAGGGAGGGTATGGCTACACCTTC
TRBV19,TRBJ1-5,TRBD1,once,CASSIGDRLNQPQHF,TGTGCCAGTAGTATAGGGGACAGGTTAAATCAGCCCCAGCATTTT
TRBV7-3,TRBJ2-1,TRBD2,-,CASSLPGAGGYNEQFF,TGTGCCAGCAGCTTACCGGGGGCGGGAGGGTACAATGAGCAGTTCTTC
TRBV7-2,TRBJ2-7,TRBD1,-,CASSHPGGLWGEQYF,TGTGCCAGCAGCCACCCAGGGGGATTATGGGGAGAGCAGTACTTC
TRBV11-3,TRBJ1-1,-,-,CASSPYLNTEAFF,TGTGCCAGCAGCCCTTACTTGAACACTGAAGCTTTCTTT
TRBV4-1,TRBJ2-3,TRBD2,once,CASSQDREGGGTDTQYF,TGCGCCAGCAGCCAAGATAGGGAGGGAGGGGGCACAGATACGCAGTATTTT
TRBV28,TRBJ2-6,TRBD1,-,CASTPPQGARGGSGANVLTF,TGTGCCAGCACTCCTCCACAGGGGGCCAGAGGGGGCTCTGGGGCCAACGTCCTGACTTTC
TRBV10-1,TRBJ2-3,TRBD2,once,CASSDEGQTSGTDTQYF,TGCGCCAGCAGTGATGAGGGGCAAACTAGCGGTACAGATACGCAGTATTTT
TRBV28,TRBJ1-5,-,few,CASGAGPQNQPQHF,TGTGCCAGCGGGGCGGGACCGCAAAATCAGCCCCAGCATTTT
TRBV7-6,TRBJ2-3,-,-,CASSLGLPDTQYF,TGTGCCAGCAGCTTAGGGCTCCCAGATACGCAGTATTTT
TRBV28,TRBJ1-2,-,-,CASSPGYGYTF,TGTGCCAGCAGTCCAGGTTATGGCTACACCTTC
TRBV2,TRBJ2-2,TRBD1,-,CASSGDRGLTTTGELFF,TGTGCCAGCAGTGGAGACAGGGGACTCACCACAACCGGGGAGCTGTTTTTT
TRBV24-1,TRBJ1-1,-,-,CATSGGGTEAFF,TGTGCCACCAGTGGGGGGGGGACTGAAGCTTTCTTT
TRBV21-1,TRBJ1-1,-,once,CASSKPLGGALITEAFF,TGTGCCAGCAGCAAACCTCTGGGGGGAGCCTTAATCACTGAAGCTTTCTTT
TRBV5-1,TRBJ2-5,TRBD2,-,CASSRLAREETQYF,TGCGCCAGCAGTCGACTAGCGCGGGAAGAGACCCAGTACTTC
TRBV12-5,TRBJ1-3,TRBD1,-,CASGLAYMTGTRSIYSGNTIYF,TGTGCTAGTGGTTTAGCCTATATGACAGGGACACGATCAATTTACTCTGGAAACACCATATATTTT
TRBV2,TRBJ2-7,TRBD1,-,CASSEAPGQGYEQYF,TGTGCCAGCAGTGAGGCCCCGGGACAGGGATACGAGCAGTACTTC
TRBV4-1,TRBJ1-6,-,-,CASSQDAQGFGDSPLHF,TGCGCCAGCAGCCAAGATGCGCAGGGTTTCGGAGATTCACCCCTCCACTTT
TRBV5-4,TRBJ1-3,-,once,CASSLGAPSGNTIYF,TGTGCCAGCAGCTTGGGGGCCCCATCTGGAAACACCATATATTTT